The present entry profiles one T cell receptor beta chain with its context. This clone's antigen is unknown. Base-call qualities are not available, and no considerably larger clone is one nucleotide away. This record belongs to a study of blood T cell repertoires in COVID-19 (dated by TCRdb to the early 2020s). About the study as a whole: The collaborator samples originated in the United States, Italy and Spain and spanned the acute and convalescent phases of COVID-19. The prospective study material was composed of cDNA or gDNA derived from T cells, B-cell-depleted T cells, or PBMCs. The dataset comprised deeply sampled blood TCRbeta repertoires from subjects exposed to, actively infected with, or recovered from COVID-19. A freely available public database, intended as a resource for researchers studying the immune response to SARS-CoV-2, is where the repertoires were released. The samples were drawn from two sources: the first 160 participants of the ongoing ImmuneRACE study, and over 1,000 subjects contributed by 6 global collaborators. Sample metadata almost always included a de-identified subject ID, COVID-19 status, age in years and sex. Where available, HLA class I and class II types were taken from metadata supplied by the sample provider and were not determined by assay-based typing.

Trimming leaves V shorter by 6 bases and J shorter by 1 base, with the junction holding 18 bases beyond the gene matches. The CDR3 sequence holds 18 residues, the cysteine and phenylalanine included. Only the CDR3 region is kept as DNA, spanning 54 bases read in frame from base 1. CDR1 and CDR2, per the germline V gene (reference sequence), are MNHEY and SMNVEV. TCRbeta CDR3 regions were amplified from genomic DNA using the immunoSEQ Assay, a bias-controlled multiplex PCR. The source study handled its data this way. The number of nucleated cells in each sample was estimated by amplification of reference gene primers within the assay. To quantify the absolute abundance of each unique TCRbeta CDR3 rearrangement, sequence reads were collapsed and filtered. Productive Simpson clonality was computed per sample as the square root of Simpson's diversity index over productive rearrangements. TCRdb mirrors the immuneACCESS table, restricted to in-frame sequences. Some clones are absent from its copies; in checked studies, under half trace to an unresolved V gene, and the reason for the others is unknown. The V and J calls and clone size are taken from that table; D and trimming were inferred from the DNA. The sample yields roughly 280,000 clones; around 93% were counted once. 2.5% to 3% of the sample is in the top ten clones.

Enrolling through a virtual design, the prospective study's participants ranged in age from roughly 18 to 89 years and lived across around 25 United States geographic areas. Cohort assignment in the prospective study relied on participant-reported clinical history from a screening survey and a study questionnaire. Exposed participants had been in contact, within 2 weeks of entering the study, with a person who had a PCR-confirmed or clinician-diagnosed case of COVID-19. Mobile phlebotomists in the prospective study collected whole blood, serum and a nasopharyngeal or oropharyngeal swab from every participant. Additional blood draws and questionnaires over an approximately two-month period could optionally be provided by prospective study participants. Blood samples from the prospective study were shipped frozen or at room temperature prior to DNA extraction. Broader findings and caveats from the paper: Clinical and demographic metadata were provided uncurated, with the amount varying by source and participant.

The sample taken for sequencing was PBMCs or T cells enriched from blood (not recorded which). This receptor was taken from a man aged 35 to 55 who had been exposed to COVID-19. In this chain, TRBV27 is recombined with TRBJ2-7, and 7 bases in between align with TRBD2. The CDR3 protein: CASRHNLPSGVGSYEQYF. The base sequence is TGTGCCAGCAGACATAACCTTCCGAGCGGGGTGGGATCCTACGAGCAGTACTTC.